The 32 T cell receptor beta chains reported below all come from one sample, sequenced in a study of blood T cell repertoires in COVID-19. Clones were read by immunoSEQ multiplex PCR, and TCRdb kept only the in-frame ones, dropping some. The top ten clones hold approximately 8.6% of a sample with some 180,000 clones, about three quarters of them seen once. Sample: peripheral blood. The receptors derive from a woman in her 50s with active or convalescent COVID-19.

The J gene is TRBJ1-4, the V gene TRBV4-2; 9 nucleotides line up with TRBD1. V lost 6 bases, J lost 8 bases, and 7 bases stayed unmatched. The CDR3 runs 14 residues. CDR1 and CDR2 from the germline V gene are LGHNA and YNFKEQ. Written as DNA, the CDR3 is TGTGCCAGCAGGAGACAGGGGGGGGACGAAAAACTGTTTTTT. This encodes CASRRQGGDEKLFF.

This chain links TRBV7-2 with TRBJ2-5, with D possibly TRBD1 on 6 matching bases. This CDR3 is 15 amino acids long. From germline, CDR1 is SGHTA and CDR2 FQGNSA. The V gene lost 4 bases and the J gene lost 7 bases, with 19 bases spanning the gap. CDR3 sequence reads: CASSSEGVRAGTQYF. Here the CDR3 DNA reads TGTGCCAGCAGCTCAGAGGGGGTCCGGGCGGGGACCCAGTACTTC.

This clone occurred once. The CDR3 region is CASRWTSGRAAQFF. CDR3 DNA: TGTGCCAGCAGATGGACTAGCGGGAGGGCTGCGCAGTTCTTC. The chain links TRBV7-3 to TRBJ2-1; TRBD2 agrees at 15 bases. In germline, CDR1 is SGHTA, CDR2 FQGTGA. Trimming took 6 bases from V and 12 from J; bases not matched to a gene: 6. The CDR3 sequence is 14 residues long. Using reference TRBV7-3 and TRBJ2-1 for the parts outside the CDR3, the full variable domain is GAGVSQTPSNKVTEKGKYVELRCDPISGHTALYWYRQSLGQGPEFLIYFQGTGAADDSGLPNDRFFAVRPEGSVSTLKIQRTERGDSAVYLCASRWTSGRAAQFFGPGTRLTVL.

V gene TRBV2 combines with J gene TRBJ1-1; no definite D call. Germline V gene lookup returns CDR1 SNHLY and CDR2 FYNNEI. The CDR3 contains 16 residues. V was cut by 8 bases and J by 11 bases, with 30 bases left in between. As DNA, the CDR3 is TGTGCCAGCGGTGGTCGAGGGTTTGAAGTTGGGAACCCGGCTTTCTTT. This gives the protein CASGGRGFEVGNPAFF.

About this clone: A junction end diverges from the germline sequence, so it may reflect a read error. The sample holds other DNA sequences that translate to the same CDR3. This chain links TRBV6-2 or TRBV6-3 with TRBJ2-4; D uncertain. The CDR3 has 15 amino acids. Germline values: CDR1 MNHEY, CDR2 SVGEGT. The CDR3 loop is CASSYAEPGKNIQYF. CDR3 DNA sequence: TGCGCCAGCAGTTACGCGGAGCCCGGCAAAAACATTCAGTACTTC.

This sequence joins TRBV4-3 and TRBJ1-3; D uncertain. Trimming cost V 5 bases and J 4 bases, with 6 bases left between them. Germline V gene sequence: CDR1 LGHNA, CDR2 YSLEER. This CDR3 has 12 residues. The CDR3 DNA is TGCGCCAGCAGCGGCGGCGGAAACACCATATATTTT. Its translation: CASSGGGNTIYF.

The V gene is TRBV7-8, the J gene TRBJ2-5, with 7 bases matching TRBD2. V dropped 5 bases and J dropped 0; count of bases not matched to a gene: 9. Germline assignment: CDR1 SGHVS and CDR2 FQNEAQ. The CDR3 has 16 residues. In DNA form, the CDR3 reads TGTGCCAGCAGCCCCGGGGGAGGGGACTACCAAGAGACCCAGTACTTC. Its protein product is CASSPGGGDYQETQYF.

The chain has TRBV30 and TRBJ1-2; D remains unclear. The CDR3 is made up of 15 amino acids. V was shortened by 2 bases and J by 5 bases, with 18 bases between the two germline ends. Germline lookup yields CDR1 GTSNPN and CDR2 SVGIG (reference sequence). The CDR3: CAWSWKGPPGYGYTF. In nucleotides, the CDR3 is TGTGCCTGGAGTTGGAAGGGCCCCCCGGGATATGGCTACACCTTC. Full variable domain (missing parts from reference TRBV30 and TRBJ1-2): SQTIHQWPATLVQPVGSPLSLECTVEGTSNPNLYWYRQAAGRGLQLLFYSVGIGQISSEVPQNLSASRPQDRQFILSSKKLLLSDSGFYLCAWSWKGPPGYGYTFGSGTRLTVV.

The gene calls are TRBV27 and TRBJ1-4; tentatively, D is TRBD1 (6 bases). The CDR3 contains 13 residues. V was cut by 7 bases and J by 7 bases, with 13 bases left in between. Germline V gene sequence: CDR1 MNHEY, CDR2 SMNVEV (reference sequence). The CDR3 DNA reads as TGTGCCAGCACCCACAGGGTTGGTGAAAAACTGTTTTTT. Its protein product is CASTHRVGEKLFF.

This chain joins TRBV19 and TRBJ1-6; D may be TRBD1 (6 bases). Germline assignment: CDR1 LNHDA and CDR2 SQIVND (reference sequence). The CDR3 has 15 residues. V was trimmed by 2 bases and J by 7 bases, leaving 12 bases between them. Here the CDR3 DNA reads TGTGCCAGTAGTATAACAGGGATAGGGAATTCACCCCTCCACTTT. This sequence encodes CASSITGIGNSPLHF. The full variable domain, rest sourced from reference TRBV19 and TRBJ1-6, is DGGITQSPKYLFRKEGQNVTLSCEQNLNHDAMYWYRQDPGQGLRLIYYSQIVNDFQKGDIAEGYSVSREKKESFPLTVTSAQKNPTAFYLCASSITGIGNSPLHFGNGTRLTVT.

This clone was seen a single time. The chain couples TRBV9 to TRBJ2-5; 9 bases map to TRBD1. Per germline, CDR1 SGDLS and CDR2 YYNGEE. The CDR3 is made up of 15 amino acids. J gave up 3 bases and V 0 bases, and 3 bases lay outside the gene matches. Here the CDR3 reads CASSVEGDREETQYF. CDR3 nucleotide sequence: TGTGCCAGCAGCGTAGAGGGGGACAGGGAAGAGACCCAGTACTTC.

V and J are TRBV15 and TRBJ2-6; 10 positions match TRBD1. The CDR3 is 18 residues long. Germline CDR1 reads LNHNV; CDR2 reads YYDKDF (reference sequence). V trimming: 5 bases; J trimming: 0 bases; junction bases outside the gene matches: 7. The DNA of the CDR3 is TGTGCCACCAGCGCCCGGACAGGGGGGACCTCTGGGGCCAACGTCCTGACTTTC. Its protein product is CATSARTGGTSGANVLTF.

The rearrangement joins TRBV30 to TRBJ2-5; D is undetermined. V was trimmed by 5 bases and J by 5 bases, leaving 12 bases between them. The germline V gene has CDR1 GTSNPN and CDR2 SVGIG (reference sequence). The CDR3 covers 12 residues. CDR3 loop: CAWGLSVETQYF. The CDR3 coding sequence is TGTGCCTGGGGCCTCTCCGTTGAGACCCAGTACTTC.

The table lists this clone with a count of one. CDR3 region: CASRSRGHSNQPQHF. For the CDR3, the DNA is TGTGCCAGCAGATCGCGGGGGCATAGCAATCAGCCCCAGCATTTT. V and J are TRBV2 and TRBJ1-5; tentatively, D is TRBD1 (6 bases). The ends were cut back, 6 bases at V and 0 bases at J, with 12 bases in the middle. This CDR3 comprises 15 residues. CDR1 and CDR2 (germline): SNHLY, FYNNEI.

CDR3 region: CASSYVEGQETQYF. For the CDR3, the DNA is TGTGCCAGCAGTTACGTGGAGGGTCAAGAGACCCAGTACTTC. This sequence joins TRBV6-2 or TRBV6-3 and TRBJ2-5; possible D gene TRBD2, 6 bases. Trimming shortened V by 2 bases and J by 2 bases, and 9 bases separated the two germline ends. Germline CDR1 reads MNHEY; CDR2 reads SVGEGT. CDR3 length: 14 amino acids.

The rearrangement links TRBV6-2 or TRBV6-3 to TRBJ1-5, with 11 positions matching TRBD1. J gave up 2 bases and V 2 bases, and 2 bases lay outside the gene matches. This CDR3 contains 16 residues. Germline CDR1 is MNHEY and CDR2 is SVGEGT. As DNA, the CDR3 is TGTGCCAGCAGTTACCGGACAGGGGGCGGCAATCAGCCCCAGCATTTT. It codes for CASSYRTGGGNQPQHF.

This sequence joins TRBV6-5 and TRBJ1-5, with TRBD1 matching 10 bases. Germline values: CDR1 MNHEY, CDR2 SVGAGI. Trimming at V came to 6 bases and at J to 7 bases, leaving 9 bases not matched to a gene. This CDR3 is built from 15 residues. DNA for the CDR3: TGTGCCAGCAGGTACGGGACAGGGGAGGAACAGCCCCAGCATTTT. It encodes CASRYGTGEEQPQHF.

The genes are TRBV5-6 and TRBJ1-6; 12 nucleotides match TRBD1. V lost 4 bases, J lost 4 bases, and 9 bases stayed unmatched. Germline V gives CDR1 SGHDT, CDR2 YYEEEE. This CDR3 is 18 amino acids long. The CDR3 nucleotides read TGTGCCAGCAGCGCCGGGACAGGGGGCGCGGGGTATAATTCACCCCTCCACTTT. Translated: CASSAGTGGAGYNSPLHF.

This clone was observed a handful of times. This chain links TRBV3-1 (or the pseudogene TRBV3-2) with TRBJ1-3; 7 nucleotides line up with TRBD1. CDR3 length: 14 amino acids. V gave up 5 bases and J gave up 2 bases; unmatched junction bases: 3. Per germline, CDR1 LGHDT and CDR2 YNNKEL (reference sequence). CDR3 sequence: CASSSDRAGNTIYF. CDR3 DNA: TGTGCCAGCAGCTCCGACAGGGCTGGAAACACCATATATTTT.

This clone was picked up one time. The chain links TRBV12-3 or TRBV12-4 to TRBJ1-4; no clear D gene. The CDR3 has 13 residues. V was pared by 8 bases and J by 8 bases, with 15 bases between. Here the CDR3 reads CASRWGAGEKLFF. The CDR3 DNA sequence: TGTGCCAGCCGCTGGGGAGCGGGCGAAAAACTGTTTTTT.

The chain has TRBV15 and TRBJ1-2; TRBD1 agrees at 8 bases. The J segment lost 6 bases and the V segment lost 1 base, leaving 13 bases of the junction unmatched. The CDR3 runs to 17 residues. Germline CDR1 reads LNHNV; CDR2 reads YYDKDF (reference sequence). CDR3 coding DNA: TGTGCCACCAGCAGAGCGGCCACCAACAGGGGGAAGGATGGCTACACCTTC. Translating gives CATSRAATNRGKDGYTF.

The chain recombines TRBV28 with TRBJ1-2; 12 nucleotides agree with TRBD1. Germline values: CDR1 MDHEN, CDR2 SYDVKM. This CDR3 comprises 17 residues. The trim removed 3 bases at V and 4 bases at J, leaving 9 bases unmatched. The CDR3 here is CASSLGGTGGAGYGYTF. In DNA form, the CDR3 reads TGTGCCAGCAGTTTGGGCGGGACAGGGGGCGCGGGCTATGGCTACACCTTC.

The V gene is TRBV7-9, the J gene TRBJ2-7; 9 bases fit TRBD1. J gave up 3 bases and V 6 bases, and 9 bases lay outside the gene matches. Germline V gene data show CDR1 as SEHNR and CDR2 as FQNEAQ (reference sequence). The CDR3 length is 15 residues. CDR3 protein: CASRGPGQGNYEQYF. CDR3 coding DNA: TGTGCCAGCAGAGGACCGGGACAGGGTAACTACGAGCAGTACTTC.

J is TRBJ1-2 and V is TRBV20-1; 8 nucleotides line up with TRBD1. Trimming removed 3 bases from V and 5 bases from J; junction bases left unmatched: 11. This CDR3 has 15 residues. CDR1 DFQATT and CDR2 SNEGSKA come from the germline V gene (reference sequence). CDR3: CSASPRTGPRYGYTF. Here the CDR3 DNA reads TGCAGTGCTAGTCCCCGGACAGGGCCGAGGTATGGCTACACCTTC.

This clone was seen just once. The rearrangement joins TRBV19 to TRBJ1-5; no clear D gene. The germline V gene has CDR1 LNHDA and CDR2 SQIVND (reference sequence). This CDR3 is built from 17 residues. Trimming removed 7 bases at V and 0 bases at J, with 19 bases between. Written as DNA, the CDR3 is TGTGCCAGTACCAACCCCCCAGGAGGATATAGCAATCAGCCCCAGCATTTT. Its translation is CASTNPPGGYSNQPQHF.

This clone was counted between two and nine times. V is TRBV28 and J is TRBJ2-7, with D maybe TRBD1 (6 bases). Trimming cost V 4 bases and J 2 bases, with 12 bases left between them. CDR3 length: 14 amino acids. CDR1 is MDHEN, CDR2 SYDVKM, per germline. The CDR3 spells CASSSRTAPYEQYF. The CDR3 nucleotides read TGTGCCAGCAGTTCCCGGACAGCACCCTACGAGCAGTACTTC.

The chain uses TRBV6-5 and TRBJ2-7; 11 bases line up with TRBD1. CDR1 is MNHEY and CDR2 is SVGAGI in the germline V gene. The CDR3 has 15 residues. J gave up 3 bases and V 4 bases, and 5 bases lay outside the gene matches. CDR3 DNA: TGTGCCAGCAGTTCCCCGGGACAGGGGGTCTACGAGCAGTACTTC. It translates to CASSSPGQGVYEQYF.

This clone was observed at least ten times. The chain uses TRBV6-4 and TRBJ2-2; D might be TRBD1 (6 bases). With 7 bases removed from V and 7 bases from J, the gap between germline ends came to 22 bases. The CDR3 has 16 residues. In germline, CDR1 is MRHNA, CDR2 SNTAGT. DNA for the CDR3: TGTGCCAGCATCATTTGCAATTCCAGGGGTGACGGGGAGCTGTTTTTT. Amino acids: CASIICNSRGDGELFF.

The J gene is TRBJ2-1, the V gene TRBV4-1; a possible D gene is TRBD2 (6 bases). Germline V lookup: CDR1 MGHRA, CDR2 YSYEKL. V lost 3 bases and J 3 bases, leaving 18 bases between the germline ends. The CDR3 extends over 17 amino acids. The CDR3, as DNA: TGCGCCAGCAGCCATTCGGGACGGCGGGATGGCTACAATGAGCAGTTCTTC. Its translation: CASSHSGRRDGYNEQFF.

V is TRBV18 and J is TRBJ2-1, with 7 bases that match TRBD1. This CDR3 is built from 15 residues. The germline V gene has CDR1 KGHSH and CDR2 LQKENI. V shed 5 bases, J shed 7 bases, and the junction held 11 bases outside the gene matches. The CDR3 reads CASSFRTGEGNEQFF. Here the CDR3 DNA reads TGTGCCAGCTCATTTCGGACAGGTGAGGGGAATGAGCAGTTCTTC.

This chain joins TRBV7-9 and TRBJ1-5, with 9 bases lining up with TRBD1. J gave up 5 bases and V 0 bases, and 5 bases lay outside the gene matches. CDR1 SEHNR and CDR2 FQNEAQ come from the germline V gene (reference sequence). CDR3 size: 16 residues. The CDR3 bases are TGTGCCAGCAGCTTAGCGGGACAGGGCTCTTATCAGCCCCAGCATTTT. Translating gives CASSLAGQGSYQPQHF.

The J gene is TRBJ1-6, the V gene TRBV7-6, with D maybe TRBD1 (6 bases). Trimming shortened V by 4 bases and J by 4 bases, and 11 bases separated the two germline ends. The CDR3 runs 15 residues. Per germline, CDR1 SGHVS and CDR2 FNYEAQ. In nucleotides, the CDR3 is TGTGCCAGCAGCTCCACTACAGGGTATAATTCACCCCTCCACTTT. This gives the protein CASSSTTGYNSPLHF.